The 27 T cell receptor beta chains in this list originate from one sample, sequenced in a study of blood T cell repertoires in COVID-19. The table came from immunoSEQ multiplex PCR; TCRdb's copy has only in-frame clones and leaves some out. The sample carries fewer than 150,000 clones, roughly 85% recorded once. Sequencing was done on a sample of peripheral blood. The source is a man over 45 with acute or convalescent COVID-19.

A few counts support this clone. The V and J genes are TRBV19 and TRBJ1-5, with D tentatively TRBD1 (6 bases). The CDR3 runs to 15 residues. V was clipped by 5 bases and J by 5 bases, with 16 bases between them. Germline V gene sequence: CDR1 LNHDA, CDR2 SQIVND (reference sequence). DNA of the CDR3: TGTGCCAGTAGTGACCTTTCCGGGACACATCAGCCCCAGCATTTT. Translated, it gives CASSDLSGTHQPQHF.

This sequence joins TRBV5-1 and TRBJ1-5, with 8 positions matching TRBD1. Germline CDR1 reads SGHRS; CDR2 reads YFSETQ. The CDR3 is 14 residues long. Unmatched junction bases numbered 2, after V lost 2 bases and J lost 4 bases. The CDR3 nucleotides are TGCGCCAGCAGCTTCACAGGGGGAAATCAGCCCCAGCATTTT. It codes for CASSFTGGNQPQHF. Using reference TRBV5-1 and TRBJ1-5 for the parts outside the CDR3, the full variable domain is KAGVTQTPRYLIKTRGQQVTLSCSPISGHRSVSWYQQTPGQGLQFLFEYFSETQRNKGNFPGRFSGRQFSNSRSEMNVSTLELGDSALYLCASSFTGGNQPQHFGDGTRLSIL.

The chain is built from TRBV30 and TRBJ2-7, with TRBD2 matching over 9 bases. V lost 5 bases, J lost 3 bases, and 11 bases stayed unmatched. CDR3 length: 15 amino acids. Germline-derived CDR1 and CDR2 are GTSNPN and SVGIG (reference sequence). The chain's CDR3 is CAWVRVLAGNYEQYF. CDR3 nucleotide sequence: TGTGCCTGGGTAAGGGTGCTAGCGGGGAACTACGAGCAGTACTTC.

V is TRBV7-2 and J is TRBJ2-1; no reliable D call. Trimming pared 3 bases from V and 8 bases from J, leaving 17 bases between. The CDR3 length is 15 residues. From germline, CDR1 is SGHTA and CDR2 FQGNSA. For the CDR3, the DNA is TGTGCCAGCAGCTTGGCGACCAACAGCTGGGATGAGCAGTTCTTC. This translates into CASSLATNSWDEQFF.

The rearrangement uses TRBV19 and TRBJ2-7; 8 bases are a match to TRBD1. The ends lost 4 bases at V and 0 bases at J; junction bases unmatched: 8. Germline V CDR1 and CDR2: LNHDA, SQIVND (reference sequence). The CDR3 is 16 residues long. In DNA, the CDR3 is TGTGCCAGTAGTACAGGACAGGGAATCGTCTCCTACGAGCAGTACTTC. Protein sequence: CASSTGQGIVSYEQYF.

This clone appeared a few times. This chain connects TRBV18 to TRBJ2-7, with TRBD2 identical over 12 bases. CDR3 length: 13 amino acids. Germline V gene sequence: CDR1 KGHSH, CDR2 LQKENI. V lost 6 bases and J lost 4; bases outside the gene matches: 1. The CDR3 DNA reads TGTGCCAGCTCCGGACTAGCGGGGTACGAGCAGTACTTC. Encoded protein: CASSGLAGYEQYF.

The rearrangement links TRBV7-8 to TRBJ2-2; TRBD2 is a possible D gene (5 bases). This CDR3 is built from 15 residues. Germline V gives CDR1 SGHVS, CDR2 FQNEAQ. V was cut by 1 base and J by 1 base, with 7 bases left in between. The CDR3: CASSLERENTGELFF. CDR3 DNA sequence: TGTGCCAGCAGCTTAGAACGGGAGAACACCGGGGAGCTGTTTTTT.

Written as DNA, the CDR3 is TGTGCCAGCAGCTTGAGAACCGGGGAGCTGTTTTTT. Protein sequence: CASSLRTGELFF. The chain is built from TRBV28 and TRBJ2-2; D not certain. V dropped 6 bases and J dropped 5 bases, with 7 bases sitting between them. The CDR3 consists of 12 residues. In germline, CDR1 is MDHEN, CDR2 SYDVKM.

This clone was recorded a few times. This chain uses TRBV30 with TRBJ1-5; 7 bases match TRBD1. The CDR3 has 15 amino acids. Trimming took 2 bases from V and 5 from J; bases not matched to a gene: 9. Germline loops: CDR1 GTSNPN, CDR2 SVGIG (reference sequence). The CDR3 DNA sequence: TGTGCCTGGAGTTCCCTGACAGGGATGGATCAGCCCCAGCATTTT. Encoded protein: CAWSSLTGMDQPQHF.

CDR3 sequence reads: CASSLTGGRETQYF. CDR3 in DNA: TGTGCCAGCAGTTTAACAGGGGGCAGGGAGACCCAGTACTTC. The rearrangement uses TRBV28 and TRBJ2-5; TRBD1 aligns across 9 bases. In germline, CDR1 is MDHEN, CDR2 SYDVKM. CDR3 length: 14 residues. The trim removed 2 bases at V and 5 bases at J, leaving 3 bases unmatched.

The chain has TRBV19 and TRBJ2-1, with 12 bases that match TRBD2. This CDR3 spans 17 amino acids. The ends lost 3 bases at V and 5 bases at J; junction bases unmatched: 8. Germline CDR1 reads LNHDA; CDR2 reads SQIVND (reference sequence). In DNA form, the CDR3 reads TGTGCCAGTAGTATGGCCTCGACTAGCGGGAGTAACAATGAGCAGTTCTTC. It is translated as CASSMASTSGSNNEQFF.

The chain has TRBV5-4 and TRBJ2-7; TRBD1 matches 8 bases. CDR1 is SGHNT and CDR2 is YYREEE in the germline V gene (reference sequence). This CDR3 spans 14 amino acids. V lost 4 bases, J lost 6 bases, and 9 bases stayed unmatched. The CDR3 DNA reads as TGTGCCAGCAGCCCGCAGCGACAGGGGAGCGAGCAGTACTTC. It encodes CASSPQRQGSEQYF.

V and J are TRBV6-5 and TRBJ2-7; TRBD1 is a possible D gene (6 bases). The V and J ends lost 2 bases and 4 bases respectively, with 12 bases between them. Germline CDR1 is MNHEY and CDR2 is SVGAGI. The length of the CDR3 is 14 residues. The CDR3 protein is CASSYRTGSYEQYF. The CDR3 DNA reads TGTGCCAGCAGTTACCGAACAGGGAGTTACGAGCAGTACTTC.

The V gene is TRBV2, the J gene TRBJ2-6; 11 bases line up with TRBD1. This CDR3 spans 18 amino acids. V shed 7 bases, J shed 4 bases, and the junction held 12 bases outside the gene matches. CDR1 is SNHLY, CDR2 FYNNEI, per germline. The CDR3 DNA is TGTGCCAGCACGCGTTCAGGACAGGGGGCTTCGGGGGCCAACGTCCTGACTTTC. Translating it yields CASTRSGQGASGANVLTF.

The gene calls are TRBV12-3 or TRBV12-4 and TRBJ2-1; D gene unclear. V was trimmed by 6 bases and J by 0 bases, leaving 6 bases between them. The CDR3 loop spans 13 amino acids. For the CDR3, the DNA is TGTGCCAGCAGACAGAGCTCCTACAATGAGCAGTTCTTC. Encoded protein: CASRQSSYNEQFF.

V usage is TRBV25-1 and J usage is TRBJ2-7; 8 bases are shared with TRBD2. The length of the CDR3 is 15 residues. With 2 bases clipped from V and 6 bases from J, the junction kept 9 bases outside the gene matches. Germline V lookup: CDR1 MGHDK, CDR2 SYGVNS. The DNA for the CDR3 is TGTGCCAGCAGTGAACTTACGGGGGGGAGGATCGAGCAGTACTTC. It translates to CASSELTGGRIEQYF.

The gene calls are TRBV29-1 and TRBJ1-1; D may be TRBD1 (6 bases). Between the trimmed V and J ends, which lost 7 bases and 0 bases, there was a span of 9 bases. CDR3 length equals 12 residues. Germline loops: CDR1 SQVTM, CDR2 ANQGSEA. The CDR3 region is CSAGQLNTEAFF. The CDR3 DNA sequence: TGCAGCGCCGGACAGTTGAACACTGAAGCTTTCTTT. Complete variable domain (other parts from reference TRBV29-1 and TRBJ1-1): SAVISQKPSRDICQRGTSLTIQCQVDSQVTMMFWYRQQPGQSLTLIATANQGSEATYESGFVIDKFPISRPNLTFSTLTVSNMSPEDSSIYLCSAGQLNTEAFFGQGTRLTVV.

V usage is TRBV9 and J usage is TRBJ2-2; 14 positions agree with TRBD2. From germline, CDR1 is SGDLS and CDR2 YYNGEE. The length of the CDR3 is 16 residues. V dropped 2 bases and J dropped 7; count of bases not matched to a gene: 4. This CDR3 is CASSVGTSGSGGELFF. The CDR3 region has the DNA TGTGCCAGCAGCGTGGGGACTAGCGGGAGTGGCGGGGAGCTGTTTTTT.

V usage is TRBV19 and J usage is TRBJ2-5, with 8 bases lining up with TRBD2. From germline, CDR1 is LNHDA and CDR2 SQIVND (reference sequence). V lost 3 bases to trimming and J lost 1 base; unmatched junction nucleotides: 10. CDR3 size: 17 residues. CDR3 region: CASSMVTGRGIQETQYF. The CDR3 coding sequence is TGTGCCAGTAGTATGGTGACCGGGAGGGGCATCCAAGAGACCCAGTACTTC.

The gene calls are TRBV18 and TRBJ2-3; 7 bases align to TRBD2. Per the germline V gene, CDR1 is KGHSH and CDR2 is LQKENI. This CDR3 comprises 16 residues. With 6 bases clipped from V and 2 bases from J, the junction kept 11 bases outside the gene matches. The CDR3 nucleotides are TGTGCCAGCTCGTCTCCCAGCGGGGCGCCCACAGATACGCAGTATTTT. Translated, it gives CASSSPSGAPTDTQYF.

Remarks on this clone: Other DNA variants within this sample encode the same CDR3. The V gene is TRBV4-1, the J gene TRBJ1-2; 9 bases fit TRBD1. The length of the CDR3 is 15 residues. Unmatched junction bases numbered 2, after V lost 1 base and J lost 2 bases. Germline V gives CDR1 MGHRA, CDR2 YSYEKL. The CDR3 bases are TGCGCCAGCAGCCAAGTTGGACAGGGGAACTATGGCTACACCTTC. Encoded protein: CASSQVGQGNYGYTF.

The gene calls are TRBV6-5 and TRBJ2-7; 7 positions agree with TRBD1. This CDR3 region has 15 residues. After removal of 7 bases from V and 3 bases from J, the junction contained 12 bases not matched to a gene. Germline V gives CDR1 MNHEY, CDR2 SVGAGI. CDR3 nucleotide sequence: TGTGCCAGCACCCTGAGTCGGGACAGAGTCTACGAGCAGTACTTC. This sequence encodes CASTLSRDRVYEQYF.

The chain uses TRBV4-1 and TRBJ2-5, with D maybe TRBD2 (5 bases). From germline, CDR1 is MGHRA and CDR2 YSYEKL. The germline V and J ends were trimmed by 5 bases and 7 bases, with 17 bases remaining between them. The CDR3 has 14 residues. The CDR3 nucleotides are TGCGCCAGCAGCTCACACTTGTCGGGGAGGACCCAGTACTTC. Protein product: CASSSHLSGRTQYF.

This chain connects TRBV25-1 to TRBJ2-5; TRBD1 might be the D (6 bases). Trimming removed 6 bases from V and 2 bases from J, with 16 bases in between. CDR3 length: 15 amino acids. In germline, CDR1 is MGHDK, CDR2 SYGVNS. The CDR3 sequence: CASSDVRTAQETQYF. In DNA form, the CDR3 reads TGTGCCAGCAGCGACGTGAGGACAGCTCAAGAGACCCAGTACTTC.

The gene calls are TRBV9 and TRBJ2-2; 12 nucleotides match TRBD2. The CDR3 contains 17 residues. CDR1 SGDLS and CDR2 YYNGEE come from the germline V gene. Trimming cost V 1 base and J 4 bases; bases outside gene matches: 5. DNA for the CDR3: TGTGCCAGCAGCGTAAGTCTAGCGGGAGGGCCCACCGGGGAGCTGTTTTTT. The encoded protein is CASSVSLAGGPTGELFF.

CDR3 bases: TGTGCCAGCAGTTTCGGGTCAGGGGGTTGGGGGGAGACCCAGTACTTC. This codes for CASSFGSGGWGETQYF. V usage is TRBV28 and J usage is TRBJ2-5; 7 bases match TRBD1. The V gene's germline CDR1 is MDHEN and CDR2 SYDVKM. CDR3 length: 16 amino acids. J lost 5 bases, V lost 3 bases, and 12 bases had no gene match.

This chain connects TRBV25-1 to TRBJ2-1; no clear D. V was pared by 1 base and J by 1 base, with 11 bases between. This CDR3 has 16 residues. Germline CDR1 reads MGHDK; CDR2 reads SYGVNS. For the CDR3, the DNA is TGTGCCAGCAGTGAATTCGGGTGGAGTTCCTACAATGAGCAGTTCTTC. It translates to CASSEFGWSSYNEQFF.